This T cell receptor beta chain is drawn from a study of blood T cell repertoires in COVID-19. The wider study: Acute and convalescent COVID-19 samples came from the United States, Italy and Spain.

This CDR3 contains 14 residues. V gave up 3 bases and J gave up 6 bases; unmatched junction bases: 4. The germline CDR1 and CDR2 sequences are ENHRY and SYGVKD. The protocol was immunoSEQ multiplex PCR, while the TCRdb copy is restricted to in-frame clones and leaves out a portion. Found here are 100,000 to 150,000 clones, approximately 79% of them singletons; the top ten hold about 2.6%. This sequence originates from a man in his forties with acute COVID-19. Sequenced sample: PBMCs or T cells enriched from blood (not recorded which). This sequence joins TRBV10-3 and TRBJ2-2; 7 positions match TRBD1. The CDR3 loop is CAISEYRGSGELFF. DNA for the CDR3: TGTGCCATCAGTGAATACAGGGGTTCCGGGGAGCTGTTTTTT.